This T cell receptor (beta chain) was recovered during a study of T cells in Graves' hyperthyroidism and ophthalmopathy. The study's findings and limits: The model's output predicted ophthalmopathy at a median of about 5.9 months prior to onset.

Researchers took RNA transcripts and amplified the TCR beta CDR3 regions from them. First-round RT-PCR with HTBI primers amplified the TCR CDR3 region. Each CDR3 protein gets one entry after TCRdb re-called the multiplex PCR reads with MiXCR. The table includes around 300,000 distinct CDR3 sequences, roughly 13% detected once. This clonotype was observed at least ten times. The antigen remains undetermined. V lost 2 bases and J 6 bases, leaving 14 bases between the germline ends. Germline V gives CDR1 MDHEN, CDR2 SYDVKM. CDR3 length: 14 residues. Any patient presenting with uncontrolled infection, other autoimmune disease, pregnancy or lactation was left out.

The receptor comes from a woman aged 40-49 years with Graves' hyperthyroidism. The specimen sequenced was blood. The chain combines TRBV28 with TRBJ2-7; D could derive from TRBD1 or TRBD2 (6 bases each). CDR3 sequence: CASSLVGLGAEQYF. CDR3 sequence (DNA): TGTGCCAGCAGTTTAGTGGGACTGGGGGCCGAGCAGTACTTC. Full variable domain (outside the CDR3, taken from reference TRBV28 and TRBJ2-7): DVKVTQSSRYLVKRTGEKVFLECVQDMDHENMFWYRQDPGLGLRLIYFSYDVKMKEKGDIPEGYSVSREKKERFSLILESASTNQTSMYLCASSLVGLGAEQYFGPGTRLTVT.